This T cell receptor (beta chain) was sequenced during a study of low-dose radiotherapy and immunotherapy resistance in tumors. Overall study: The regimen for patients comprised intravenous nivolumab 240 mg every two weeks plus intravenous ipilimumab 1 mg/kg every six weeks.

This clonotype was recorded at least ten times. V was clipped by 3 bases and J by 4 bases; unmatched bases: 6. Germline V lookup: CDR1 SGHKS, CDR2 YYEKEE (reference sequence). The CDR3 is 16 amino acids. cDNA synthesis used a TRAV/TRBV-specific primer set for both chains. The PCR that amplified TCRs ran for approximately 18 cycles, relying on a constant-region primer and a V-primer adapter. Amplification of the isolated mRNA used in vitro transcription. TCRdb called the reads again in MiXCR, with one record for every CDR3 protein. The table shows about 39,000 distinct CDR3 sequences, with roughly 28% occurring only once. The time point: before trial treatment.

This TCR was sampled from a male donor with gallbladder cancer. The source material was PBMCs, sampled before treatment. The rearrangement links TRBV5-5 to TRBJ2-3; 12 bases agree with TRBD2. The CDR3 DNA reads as TGTGCCAGCAGCTGGCGACTAGCGGGGGTCCCAGATACGCAGTATTTT. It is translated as CASSWRLAGVPDTQYF.